This TCR beta chain was profiled in a study of shared clonotypes between healthy human individuals. The study, taken as a whole, reports: Estimated clonotype richness was generally higher in naive than memory subsets.

Points on this clone: Its antigen is not identified.

The data were produced by immunoSEQ multiplex PCR, yet TCRdb's version contains in-frame clones alone and is incomplete. Of 2 million to 2.5 million clones in the sample, roughly 95% were seen once. CD8 cells regarded as naive lacked CD45RO, were positively chosen for CCR7, and omitted terminally differentiated effector memory CD45RA+ cells. CDR1 MNHEY and CDR2 SVGAGI come from the germline V gene. This CDR3 is 15 amino acids long. V lost 5 bases to trimming and J lost 3 bases, with 17 bases between them. The chain couples TRBV6-5 to TRBJ2-7; the D is unclear. This TCR was sampled from a man in his late teens or twenties in good health. The sequenced sample consisted of naive CD8+ T cells sorted from blood. DNA of the CDR3: TGTGCCAGCAGTACAAACTCCCGACCCCTCTACGAGCAGTACTTC. Residues: CASSTNSRPLYEQYF.